The 20 T cell receptor beta chains below were found in one sample sequenced in a study of shared clonotypes between healthy human individuals. Naive CD8 isolation took CD45RO-negative cells positively selected for CCR7 and excluded terminally differentiated effector memory CD45RA+ cells. Clones were sequenced by immunoSEQ multiplex PCR, and TCRdb holds only the in-frame ones, with some missing. The table shows roughly 2 million clones, with around 96% occurring only once. The sample was naive CD8+ T cells sorted from blood. These receptors came from a man in his late teens or twenties in good health.

The genes are TRBV28 and TRBJ2-3; no definite D call. The ends were cut back, 7 bases at V and 0 bases at J, with 11 bases in the middle. CDR1 MDHEN and CDR2 SYDVKM come from the germline V gene. The CDR3 length is 14 residues. As DNA, the CDR3 is TGTGCCAGCACACCGGGCCAAAGCACAGATACGCAGTATTTT. Its translation: CASTPGQSTDTQYF.

This rearrangement joins TRBV10-2 to TRBJ2-1; maybe TRBD2 (5 bases). Germline V lookup: CDR1 WSHSY, CDR2 SAAADI. With 10 bases removed from V and 7 bases from J, the gap between germline ends came to 14 bases. The CDR3 is 12 residues long. CDR3 in amino acids: CATSGPGNEQFF. In DNA, the CDR3 is TGCGCCACAAGCGGTCCCGGGAATGAGCAGTTCTTC.

The V call is TRBV30, the J call TRBJ2-3; the D gene is possibly TRBD2 (6 bases). Between the trimmed V and J ends, which lost 2 bases and 2 bases, there was a span of 11 bases. Germline values: CDR1 GTSNPN, CDR2 SVGIG (reference sequence). The CDR3 covers 14 residues. The CDR3 here is CAWSYGGLTDTQYF. The CDR3 coding sequence is TGTGCCTGGAGTTATGGGGGACTCACAGATACGCAGTATTTT. Drawing the rest from reference TRBV30 and TRBJ2-3, the complete variable domain is SQTIHQWPATLVQPVGSPLSLECTVEGTSNPNLYWYRQAAGRGLQLLFYSVGIGQISSEVPQNLSASRPQDRQFILSSKKLLLSDSGFYLCAWSYGGLTDTQYFGPGTRLTVL.

This rearrangement joins TRBV7-2 to TRBJ2-1; TRBD2 matches 11 bases. Germline V gene lookup returns CDR1 SGHTA and CDR2 FQGNSA. The CDR3 loop spans 16 amino acids. Trimming cost V 5 bases and J 4 bases; bases outside gene matches: 7. CDR3 loop: CASSLHLAGGYNEQFF. CDR3 bases: TGTGCCAGCAGCCTCCATTTAGCGGGGGGGTACAATGAGCAGTTCTTC.

J is TRBJ1-1 and V is TRBV27; 10 bases are a match to TRBD1. The CDR3 sequence is 14 residues long. Germline V gene lookup returns CDR1 MNHEY and CDR2 SMNVEV (reference sequence). V shed 6 bases and J 10 bases; nucleotides not matched to a gene: 11. In nucleotides, the CDR3 is TGTGCCAGCAGCCCCCCGACAGGGGGCCGAGGAGCTTTCTTT. Amino acids: CASSPPTGGRGAFF.

A word on this clone: The same CDR3 also results from other DNA sequences found in this sample. CDR3 loop: CASSVEGQLTDTQYF. In DNA form, the CDR3 reads TGTGCCAGCAGCGTAGAAGGCCAATTGACAGATACGCAGTATTTT. The chain uses TRBV9 and TRBJ2-3; D remains ambiguous. Trimming left V 0 bases short and J 3 bases short, with 11 bases between. Germline loops: CDR1 SGDLS, CDR2 YYNGEE. The CDR3 consists of 15 residues.

The J gene is TRBJ2-5, the V gene TRBV11-2, with D perhaps TRBD1 or TRBD2 (5 bases each). Trimming pared 1 base from V and 4 bases from J, leaving 13 bases between. Germline V gene data show CDR1 as SGHAT and CDR2 as FQNNGV. The CDR3 has 15 amino acids. CDR3 nucleotide sequence: TGTGCCAGCAGCTTAGTGGTGGGGCGGGCAGAGACCCAGTACTTC. Its translation is CASSLVVGRAETQYF.

The genes are TRBV25-1 and TRBJ1-1; TRBD1 agrees at 9 bases. The junction had 5 bases not matched to a gene; V was cut back by 3 bases and J by 3 bases. Germline CDR1 MGHDK, CDR2 SYGVNS. This CDR3 is 15 amino acids long. CDR3 coding DNA: TGTGCCAGCAGTGACTCGACAGGGGGGGACACTGAAGCTTTCTTT. Its translation is CASSDSTGGDTEAFF.

The chain is built from TRBV6-1 and TRBJ2-1; D gene ambiguous. The CDR3 consists of 16 residues. Germline assignment: CDR1 MNHNS and CDR2 SASEGT. Trimming took 3 bases from V and 5 from J, leaving 17 bases between them. The CDR3 loop is CASSDPDDTIDNEQFF. The CDR3 region has the DNA TGTGCCAGCAGTGACCCCGATGACACAATCGACAATGAGCAGTTCTTC.

The chain carries TRBV27 and TRBJ2-7, with D maybe TRBD2 (5 bases). CDR3 length: 14 amino acids. Germline-derived CDR1 and CDR2 are MNHEY and SMNVEV (reference sequence). V was trimmed by 0 bases and J by 6 bases, leaving 12 bases between them. CDR3 in amino acids: CASSLSVSGLEQYF. The CDR3 nucleotides are TGTGCCAGCAGTTTATCTGTCAGTGGACTCGAGCAGTACTTC.

The chain joins TRBV6-5 to TRBJ1-5, with D possibly TRBD1 on 6 matching bases. Per germline, CDR1 MNHEY and CDR2 SVGAGI. V was trimmed by 8 bases and J by 0 bases, leaving 14 bases between them. The CDR3 totals 15 residues. The CDR3 DNA is TGTGCCAGCGCTCCAGGGGAATATAGCAATCAGCCCCAGCATTTT. Translating it yields CASAPGEYSNQPQHF.

The rearrangement joins TRBV11-2 to TRBJ2-1; TRBD2 agrees at 8 bases. Germline V lookup: CDR1 SGHAT, CDR2 FQNNGV. The CDR3 has 15 residues. With 2 bases clipped from V and 8 bases from J, the junction kept 8 bases outside the gene matches. CDR3 sequence reads: CASSLPPLAADEQFF. The DNA for the CDR3 is TGTGCCAGCAGCTTACCACCACTAGCGGCGGATGAGCAGTTCTTC. The full variable domain, completed using reference TRBV11-2 and TRBJ2-1, is EAGVAQSPRYKIIEKRQSVAFWCNPISGHATLYWYQQILGQGPKLLIQFQNNGVVDDSQLPKDRFSAERLKGVDSTLKIQPAKLEDSAVYLCASSLPPLAADEQFFGPGTRLTVL.

The chain uses TRBV10-2 and TRBJ2-1; 11 bases are shared with TRBD2. CDR3 length: 11 amino acids. V was clipped by 2 bases and J by 15 bases; unmatched bases: 0. CDR1 is WSHSY, CDR2 SAAADI, per germline. The CDR3 spells CASSEGLAGFF. The CDR3 DNA follows: TGCGCCAGCAGTGAGGGACTAGCGGGGTTCTTC.

The chain is built from TRBV13 and TRBJ2-7, with 7 nucleotides matching TRBD1. This CDR3 spans 16 amino acids. The trim removed 5 bases at V and 2 bases at J, leaving 12 bases unmatched. Germline V lookup: CDR1 PRHDT, CDR2 FYEKMQ (reference sequence). CDR3 protein: CASSIHRDRPAYEQYF. CDR3 nucleotides: TGTGCCAGCAGCATTCACAGGGACAGACCAGCCTACGAGCAGTACTTC.

This clone showed up just once. The chain carries TRBV27 and TRBJ1-2, with a tentative D call TRBD1 (5 bases). CDR3 length: 15 amino acids. Trimming cost V 1 base and J 4 bases, with 13 bases left between them. CDR1 and CDR2 (germline): MNHEY, SMNVEV (reference sequence). Here the CDR3 DNA reads TGTGCCAGCAGTTTATTTGGTGGGACGGTCTATGGCTACACCTTC. Its translation is CASSLFGGTVYGYTF.

This sequence joins TRBV30 and TRBJ1-6; D ambiguous. The V gene's germline CDR1 is GTSNPN and CDR2 SVGIG (reference sequence). This CDR3 has 14 amino acids. V lost 8 bases and J 0 bases, leaving 11 bases between the germline ends. CDR3 coding DNA: TGTGCCCTCGTTCATCCCTCCTATAATTCACCCCTCCACTTT. Its protein product is CALVHPSYNSPLHF.

With regard to this clone: The same CDR3 can be traced to other DNA sequences in this sample. The chain links TRBV6-1 to TRBJ2-2; D is perhaps TRBD1 (6 bases). The CDR3 has 15 amino acids. Per germline, CDR1 MNHNS and CDR2 SASEGT. The ends were cut back, 1 base at V and 0 bases at J, with 6 bases in the middle. Here the CDR3 reads CASSEGTANTGELFF. The CDR3 DNA reads as TGTGCCAGCAGTGAAGGGACAGCGAACACCGGGGAGCTGTTTTTT.

CDR3 sequence: CASSQGLAGETQYF. CDR3 in DNA: TGTGCCAGCAGCCAAGGACTAGCGGGAGAGACCCAGTACTTC. The chain is built from TRBV9 and TRBJ2-5; 11 bases are a match to TRBD2. Germline V gene sequence: CDR1 SGDLS, CDR2 YYNGEE. The CDR3 sequence is 14 residues long. V was pared by 4 bases and J by 4 bases, with 3 bases of the junction left unmatched. Full variable domain (rest looked up from reference TRBV9 and TRBJ2-5): DSGVTQTPKHLITATGQRVTLRCSPRSGDLSVYWYQQSLDQGLQFLIQYYNGEERAKGNILERFSAQQFPDLHSELNLSSLELGDSALYFCASSQGLAGETQYFGPGTRLLVL.

This clone was detected once. The rearrangement joins TRBV11-2 to TRBJ2-7, with D tentatively TRBD1 or TRBD2 (6 bases each). The CDR3 is made up of 14 amino acids. The V end lost 5 bases, the J end lost 4 bases, and 15 bases lay between the germline ends. The germline V gene encodes CDR1 SGHAT and CDR2 FQNNGV. In nucleotides, the CDR3 is TGTGCCAGCAGCGTAGGGGGGTCGGTGTACGAGCAGTACTTC. Translating gives CASSVGGSVYEQYF. The full variable domain, with the rest looked up from reference TRBV11-2 and TRBJ2-7, is EAGVAQSPRYKIIEKRQSVAFWCNPISGHATLYWYQQILGQGPKLLIQFQNNGVVDDSQLPKDRFSAERLKGVDSTLKIQPAKLEDSAVYLCASSVGGSVYEQYFGPGTRLTVT.

The rearrangement links TRBV27 to TRBJ2-3, with TRBD2 identical over 7 bases. Trimming took 5 bases from V and 6 from J; bases not matched to a gene: 14. The CDR3 is 16 residues long. Germline CDR1 is MNHEY and CDR2 is SMNVEV (reference sequence). The CDR3 here is CASSTILAASGDTQYF. The CDR3 DNA reads TGTGCCAGCAGTACCATTCTAGCGGCCTCGGGGGATACGCAGTATTTT.